Listed below are T cell receptor beta chains from one sample, sequenced in a study of cytomegalovirus exposure and HLA in healthy donors. The protocol was immunoSEQ multiplex PCR, while the TCRdb copy is restricted to in-frame clones and leaves out a portion. The sample lists fewer than 140,000 clones; roughly two thirds were seen once. Sequenced material: PBMCs. Source of these receptors: a female donor in good health and CMV-seronegative. Both conserved end residues are part of each CDR3. A D gene is named only where the DNA matches it firmly. Clone size appears in some rows only: once, few, many, or a class for an expanded clone.

D gene	V gene	J gene	clone size	CDR3 protein	CDR3 DNA
-	TRBV27	TRBJ2-2	-	CASSFQRQAGELFF	TGTGCCAGCAGTTTTCAACGACAGGCCGGGGAGCTGTTTTTT
TRBD2	TRBV18	TRBJ2-2	-	CASSPLLRASGRTGPNTGELFF	TGTGCCAGCTCACCCCTACTACGGGCTAGCGGGAGAACGGGCCCGAACACCGGGGAGCTGTTTTTT
TRBD1	TRBV4-1	TRBJ2-7	-	CASSQRTGLYEQYF	TGCGCCAGCAGCCAACGGACAGGGCTCTACGAGCAGTACTTC
-	TRBV5-6	TRBJ1-1	-	CASSLPGNTEAFF	TGTGCCAGCAGCCTACCGGGAAACACTGAAGCTTTCTTT
TRBD1	TRBV2	TRBJ1-4	-	CASRTGQGGKLFF	TGTGCCAGCAGGACGGGACAGGGAGGAAAACTGTTTTTT
-	TRBV5-4	TRBJ1-1	-	CASSSTGTLNTEAFF	TGTGCCAGCAGCTCGACCGGGACACTGAACACTGAAGCTTTCTTT
-	TRBV30	TRBJ2-7	-	CAWSVSLGPGRSGEQYF	TGTGCCTGGAGTGTTTCTTTGGGGCCAGGCAGGTCGGGCGAGCAGTACTTC
TRBD2	TRBV19	TRBJ2-5	few	CARSLGTSGSEETQYF	TGTGCCAGATCTCTCGGGACTAGCGGGAGTGAGGAGACCCAGTACTTC
-	TRBV2	TRBJ2-7	few	CASSEMGSPPEQYF	TGTGCCAGCAGTGAAATGGGCAGTCCTCCCGAGCAGTACTTC
TRBD1	TRBV6-1	TRBJ1-2	-	CASSAQGAGIYGYTF	TGTGCCAGCAGCGCTCAGGGGGCGGGGATCTATGGCTACACCTTC
TRBD2	TRBV10-2	TRBJ2-3	-	CASRGGLADTQYF	TGCGCCAGCAGAGGGGGACTAGCGGATACGCAGTATTTT
TRBD1	TRBV7-9	TRBJ2-5	-	CASSLGDRVIQETQYF	TGTGCCAGCAGCTTAGGGGACAGGGTCATCCAAGAGACCCAGTACTTC
TRBD1	TRBV10-2	TRBJ1-2	-	CASSEMRDRVRFYGYTF	TGCGCCAGCAGTGAGATGCGCGACAGGGTTAGATTCTATGGCTACACCTTC
TRBD1	TRBV7-9	TRBJ2-1	-	CASSSRSRGWGYNEQFF	TGTGCCAGCAGCTCCCGTAGCAGGGGGTGGGGGTACAATGAGCAGTTCTTC
-	TRBV5-4	TRBJ2-7	few	CASSLPGTYEQYF	TGTGCCAGCAGCTTACCAGGGACCTACGAGCAGTACTTC
-	TRBV7-9	TRBJ1-2	-	CASSPRTVYGYTF	TGTGCCAGCAGCCCGAGGACAGTCTATGGCTACACCTTC
-	TRBV6-6	TRBJ1-1	few	CASSYPSIRGGTSFVF	TGTGCCAGCAGTTACCCATCGATAAGGGGAGGAACCAGCTTTGTCTTT
-	TRBV7-2	TRBJ2-7	-	CASSFTTGPFYEQYF	TGTGCCAGCAGCTTCACGACAGGACCCTTCTACGAGCAGTACTTC
-	TRBV5-6	TRBJ1-4	-	CASSSQGSTNEKLFF	TGTGCCAGCAGCTCTCAGGGGAGTACTAATGAAAAACTGTTTTTT
TRBD2	TRBV14	TRBJ2-3	-	CASSQDWTSGWSTDTQYF	TGTGCCAGCAGCCAAGATTGGACTAGCGGGTGGAGCACAGATACGCAGTATTTT
-	TRBV11-3	TRBJ2-2	-	CASSLAGIGGELFF	TGTGCCAGCAGCTTAGCAGGGATAGGCGGGGAGCTGTTTTTT
-	TRBV19	TRBJ1-1	-	CASSPGLEATEAFF	TGTGCCAGTAGTCCAGGACTGGAGGCCACTGAAGCTTTCTTT
-	TRBV11-3	TRBJ2-2	-	CASSSGGRDTGELFF	TGTGCCAGCAGCTCAGGAGGGCGGGACACCGGGGAGCTGTTTTTT
-	TRBV7-2	TRBJ1-2	-	CASSSGVGYTF	TGTGCCAGCAGCTCCGGGGTTGGCTACACCTTC
TRBD1	TRBV10-3	TRBJ1-1	-	CAISERGTRGTEAFF	TGTGCCATCAGTGAGAGAGGGACCAGGGGGACTGAAGCTTTCTTT
TRBD2	TRBV5-1	TRBJ2-1	-	CASSLSSSGVQNEQFF	TGCGCCAGCAGCCTGAGTAGTAGCGGGGTACAGAATGAGCAGTTCTTC
-	TRBV5-1	TRBJ2-3	once	CASSPGRAWEDTQYF	TGCGCCAGCAGCCCCGGCAGGGCCTGGGAAGATACGCAGTATTTT
-	TRBV2	TRBJ2-1	-	CASSEEAGSYNEQFF	TGTGCCAGCAGTGAAGAGGCAGGCTCCTACAATGAGCAGTTCTTC
TRBD1	TRBV9	TRBJ2-2	-	CASSGEGQGAGELFF	TGTGCCAGCAGCGGTGAGGGACAGGGGGCCGGGGAGCTGTTTTTT
-	TRBV6-6	TRBJ2-7	few	CASSSPAGPFFYEQYF	TGTGCCAGCAGTTCTCCCGCAGGGCCATTCTTCTACGAGCAGTACTTC
-	TRBV5-1	TRBJ2-7	few	CASSSGTGSGYEQYF	TGCGCCAGCAGCTCAGGAACAGGGTCGGGCTACGAGCAGTACTTC
-	TRBV6-4	TRBJ2-7	-	CASKQGVSGQYF	TGTGCCAGCAAACAGGGAGTATCGGGGCAGTACTTC
TRBD1	TRBV6-1	TRBJ1-2	once	CASRAGGDGYTF	TGTGCCAGCAGGGCAGGGGGCGATGGCTACACCTTC
TRBD1	TRBV4-1	TRBJ1-5	few	CASSQGGQGNQPQHF	TGCGCCAGCAGCCAAGGAGGACAGGGCAATCAGCCCCAGCATTTT
TRBD1	TRBV19	TRBJ1-4	once	CASRKTGEAEKLFF	TGTGCCAGTAGGAAGACAGGGGAGGCGGAAAAACTGTTTTTT
TRBD1	TRBV14	TRBJ2-6	few	CASSPLGGPGANVLTF	TGTGCCAGCAGCCCTTTAGGGGGCCCTGGGGCCAACGTCCTGACTTTC
-	TRBV14	TRBJ2-5	few	CASSQGWSTQYF	TGTGCCAGCAGCCAAGGGTGGAGCACCCAGTACTTC
-	TRBV9	TRBJ1-2	-	CASSPGSDGYTF	TGTGCCAGCAGCCCAGGCAGTGATGGCTACACCTTC
-	TRBV28	TRBJ1-2	-	CASSLIGGYTF	TGTGCCAGCAGTTTAATCGGGGGCTACACCTTC
TRBD1	TRBV9	TRBJ1-2	once	CASSASRTGVSGYTF	TGTGCCAGCAGCGCAAGCCGTACAGGGGTCAGTGGCTACACCTTC
TRBD2	TRBV5-5	TRBJ2-2	-	CASSSGLAGGWTGELFF	TGTGCCAGCAGCTCCGGACTAGCGGGAGGTTGGACCGGGGAGCTGTTTTTT
TRBD1	TRBV9	TRBJ2-7	-	CASSVGTGSHYEQYF	TGTGCCAGCAGCGTAGGGACAGGGTCCCACTACGAGCAGTACTTC
-	TRBV19	TRBJ2-2	-	CASSRAQGNTGELFF	TGTGCCAGTAGTAGAGCACAGGGGAACACCGGGGAGCTGTTTTTT
-	TRBV28	TRBJ1-3	-	CASSLLGPGNTIYF	TGTGCCAGCAGTTTATTGGGGCCTGGAAACACCATATATTTT
-	TRBV7-9	TRBJ1-5	few	CASSLGVGGSGNQPQHF	TGTGCCAGCAGCTTAGGTGTCGGGGGGTCCGGTAATCAGCCCCAGCATTTT
TRBD2	TRBV7-6	TRBJ2-2	few	CASSLGGRGAGELFF	TGTGCCAGCAGCTTAGGCGGGAGAGGCGCCGGGGAGCTGTTTTTT
TRBD1	TRBV5-5	TRBJ2-2	few	CASSWGTGDTGELFF	TGTGCCAGCAGCTGGGGGACAGGGGACACCGGGGAGCTGTTTTTT
-	TRBV11-2	TRBJ2-1	-	CASSLDLGEHNEQFF	TGTGCCAGCAGCTTAGATCTAGGGGAACACAATGAGCAGTTCTTC
-	TRBV18	TRBJ1-5	-	CASSEDSRNQPQHF	TGTGCCAGCTCAGAGGACAGTCGCAATCAGCCCCAGCATTTT
-	TRBV9	TRBJ1-2	-	CASSARSQTNYGYTF	TGTGCCAGCAGCGCCCGCTCACAGACTAACTATGGCTACACCTTC
TRBD2	TRBV11-2	TRBJ2-7	few	CASSLGLAGAYEQYF	TGTGCCAGCAGCTTAGGACTAGCGGGTGCCTACGAGCAGTACTTC
TRBD1	TRBV7-3	TRBJ2-6	few	CASSLSYRGRSAGANVLTF	TGTGCCAGCAGCTTATCTTACAGGGGGCGATCTGCTGGGGCCAACGTCCTGACTTTC
TRBD1	TRBV29-1	TRBJ1-2	-	CSVEKGTGGSNYGYTF	TGCAGCGTTGAAAAAGGGACAGGGGGTTCTAACTATGGCTACACCTTC
-	TRBV29-1	TRBJ1-2	-	CSVESRVRGYTF	TGCAGCGTTGAAAGTCGAGTTCGTGGCTACACCTTC
-	TRBV27	TRBJ1-5	once	CASSFKGPSQPQHF	TGTGCCAGCAGCTTTAAGGGGCCCAGTCAGCCCCAGCATTTT
-	TRBV18	TRBJ1-2	-	CASSPPNTYYGYTF	TGTGCCAGCTCACCACCGAACACCTACTATGGCTACACCTTC
-	TRBV2	TRBJ1-2	few	CAVSGGAGGYGYTF	TGTGCCGTATCCGGGGGGGCGGGTGGCTATGGCTACACCTTC
TRBD2	TRBV10-3	TRBJ2-5	-	CAISPDTGGLKTQYF	TGTGCCATCAGCCCAGACACGGGGGGATTGAAGACCCAGTACTTC
TRBD1	TRBV27	TRBJ1-2	-	CASRGQGAHGYTF	TGTGCCAGCAGGGGACAGGGGGCCCATGGCTACACCTTC